What follows are 21 T cell receptor beta chains derived from one specimen sequenced in a study of blood T cell repertoires in COVID-19. The repertoire was sequenced with immunoSEQ multiplex PCR; TCRdb's copy has only in-frame clones and lacks some. The sample lists around 220,000 clones, roughly four fifths occurring once. The sample consisted of peripheral blood. Every receptor here comes from a woman of 80 years or more with COVID-19, enrolled during active disease.

The chain joins TRBV6-5 to TRBJ1-1; TRBD1 might be the D (5 bases). This CDR3 region has 14 residues. From germline, CDR1 is MNHEY and CDR2 SVGAGI. Trimming cost V 2 bases and J 5 bases, with 12 bases left between them. This chain's CDR3 is CASSYEGARTEAFF. CDR3 DNA sequence: TGTGCCAGCAGTTACGAAGGGGCGCGAACTGAAGCTTTCTTT.

The chain is built from TRBV19 and TRBJ1-5, with 7 bases aligning to TRBD1. The germline V gene encodes CDR1 LNHDA and CDR2 SQIVND (reference sequence). The CDR3 has 13 amino acids. The V and J ends lost 10 bases and 6 bases, in that order; junction bases with no gene match: 9. The CDR3 reads CATAQGGGQPQHF. DNA of the CDR3: TGTGCCACCGCTCAGGGGGGAGGTCAGCCCCAGCATTTT.

J is TRBJ1-2 and V is TRBV10-3; TRBD1 might be the D (6 bases). The length of the CDR3 is 14 residues. Trimming left V 10 bases short and J 5 bases short, with 20 bases between. The germline gives CDR1 ENHRY, CDR2 SYGVKD. In DNA, the CDR3 is TGTGCCACCCTGCCCCCCGGGACAACTTATGGCTACACCTTC. Its protein is CATLPPGTTYGYTF.

Only one count was recorded for this clone. CDR3 region: CATQGQGDYNSPLHF. Here the CDR3 DNA reads TGTGCCACACAGGGACAGGGTGACTATAATTCACCCCTCCACTTT. The chain employs TRBV2 and TRBJ1-6; 9 nucleotides line up with TRBD1. Trimming cost V 10 bases and J 3 bases; bases outside gene matches: 7. The CDR3 spans 15 residues. Germline CDR1 reads SNHLY; CDR2 reads FYNNEI.

The J gene is TRBJ2-2, the V gene TRBV5-1; 7 nucleotides line up with TRBD1. The CDR3 spans 14 residues. Per germline, CDR1 SGHRS and CDR2 YFSETQ. The ends lost 4 bases at V and 7 bases at J; junction bases unmatched: 7. CDR3 DNA sequence: TGCGCCAGCAGCAGAAGACAGGGTCTCGGGGAGCTGTTTTTT. Translating gives CASSRRQGLGELFF.

This clone was counted only a few times. This chain uses TRBV10-1 with TRBJ2-1; 12 nucleotides agree with TRBD2. J lost 4 bases, V lost 6 bases, and 7 bases had no gene match. CDR1 and CDR2 (germline): WNHNN, SYGVQD (reference sequence). The CDR3 is 16 amino acids. The CDR3 reads CASSARTSGDYNEQFF. The CDR3 bases are TGCGCCAGCAGCGCAAGGACTAGCGGGGATTACAATGAGCAGTTCTTC.

V is TRBV6-1 and J is TRBJ2-3; D possibly corresponds to TRBD2 (5 bases). CDR3 length: 17 residues. Germline V lookup: CDR1 MNHNS, CDR2 SASEGT. Trimming stripped 0 bases from V and 2 bases from J, with 15 bases between. CDR3 loop: CASSEAPTSSFTDTQYF. DNA of the CDR3: TGTGCCAGCAGTGAAGCTCCAACTAGTTCGTTCACAGATACGCAGTATTTT.

The chain joins TRBV11-2 to TRBJ1-2, with D possibly being TRBD1 (5 bases). V was trimmed by 6 bases and J by 3 bases, leaving 29 bases between them. CDR3 length: 19 amino acids. CDR1 and CDR2 from the germline V gene are SGHAT and FQNNGV. The CDR3 DNA reads as TGTGCCAGCAGTTATCTTCAGCCTCTTACGGGGGGTATGGACTATGGCTACACCTTC. Its translation: CASSYLQPLTGGMDYGYTF.

This clone was seen more than once but under ten times. The rearrangement links TRBV7-6 to TRBJ1-2; TRBD1 matches 9 bases. This CDR3 spans 12 amino acids. Germline V lookup: CDR1 SGHVS, CDR2 FNYEAQ. Unmatched junction bases numbered 2, after V lost 5 bases and J lost 7 bases. CDR3: CASSPGQGGYTF. For the CDR3, the DNA is TGTGCCAGCAGCCCGGGACAGGGTGGCTACACCTTC.

This chain links TRBV5-6 with TRBJ2-7, with D possibly matching TRBD1 (6 bases). CDR3 size: 14 residues. In germline, CDR1 is SGHDT, CDR2 YYEEEE. The germline V and J ends were trimmed by 4 bases and 6 bases, with 17 bases remaining between them. DNA of the CDR3: TGTGCCAGCAGCCAAAACCGGGACATCGGCGAGCAGTACTTC. It encodes CASSQNRDIGEQYF. The entire variable domain, with the rest obtained from reference TRBV5-6 and TRBJ2-7, is as follows: DAGVTQSPTHLIKTRGQQVTLRCSPKSGHDTVSWYQQALGQGPQFIFQYYEEEERQRGNFPDRFSGHQFPNYSSELNVNALLLGDSALYLCASSQNRDIGEQYFGPGTRLTVT.

The V and J genes are TRBV5-1 and TRBJ2-7; 7 nucleotides match TRBD1. Germline-derived CDR1 and CDR2 are SGHRS and YFSETQ. The V gene end was trimmed by 0 bases and the J gene end by 5 bases; junction bases not matched to a gene: 5. The CDR3 is 14 residues long. The CDR3 region is CASSLGLGGHEQYF. DNA for the CDR3: TGCGCCAGCAGCTTGGGGCTAGGGGGCCACGAGCAGTACTTC.

The J gene is TRBJ2-2, the V gene TRBV18, with 9 bases that match TRBD1. The ends lost 3 bases at V and 5 bases at J; junction bases unmatched: 10. CDR3 length: 17 residues. Looked up from germline, CDR1 is KGHSH and CDR2 is LQKENI. CDR3 in amino acids: CASSPFVGTGRTGELFF. CDR3 DNA: TGTGCCAGCTCACCTTTTGTCGGGACAGGGAGGACCGGGGAGCTGTTTTTT.

This clone was recorded only once. The V and J genes are TRBV28 and TRBJ1-2, with D uncertain. The CDR3 is 13 residues long. The V gene's germline CDR1 is MDHEN and CDR2 SYDVKM. V lost 4 bases to trimming and J lost 4 bases, with 10 bases between them. The CDR3 bases are TGTGCCAGCAGTTCGGAACAGTCCTATGGCTACACCTTC. Translating it yields CASSSEQSYGYTF.

This clone came up a few times. The V gene is TRBV6-5, the J gene TRBJ1-2, with D perhaps TRBD1 (5 bases). The CDR3 contains 14 residues. CDR1 MNHEY and CDR2 SVGAGI come from the germline V gene. The V and J ends lost 4 bases and 8 bases respectively, with 17 bases between them. CDR3 nucleotides: TGTGCCAGCAGTTCCCGACTAGGGGCCTGGGGCTACACCTTC. Its translation: CASSSRLGAWGYTF.

This CDR3 reads CASSFGTKQETQYF. CDR3 DNA: TGTGCCAGCAGCTTCGGGACTAAACAAGAGACCCAGTACTTC. The chain is built from TRBV7-9 and TRBJ2-5, with TRBD2 identical over 7 bases. The CDR3 consists of 14 residues. From germline, CDR1 is SEHNR and CDR2 FQNEAQ (reference sequence). After removal of 3 bases from V and 2 bases from J, the junction contained 3 bases not matched to a gene.

The chain recombines TRBV6-5 with TRBJ2-1; 9 bases fit TRBD2. Germline values: CDR1 MNHEY, CDR2 SVGAGI. V shed 8 bases, J shed 8 bases, and the junction held 10 bases outside the gene matches. The CDR3 is 14 amino acids. CDR3 in DNA: TGTGCCAGCGAGACCAGCGGGGGGTCTGATGAGCAGTTCTTC. Translation gives CASETSGGSDEQFF.

V gene TRBV30 combines with J gene TRBJ1-1; D perhaps matches TRBD1 (6 bases). Germline-derived CDR1 and CDR2 are GTSNPN and SVGIG (reference sequence). The CDR3 covers 11 residues. Trimming pared 1 base from V and 11 bases from J, leaving 11 bases between. CDR3: CAWSDREGAFF. CDR3 coding DNA: TGTGCCTGGAGTGACAGGGAGGGGGCTTTCTTT.

In the case of this clone: The same CDR3 is also encoded by other DNA sequences in this sample. The CDR3 region has the DNA TGTGCCAGTAGTATAGGGGGGGGGAGCAATCAGCCCCAGCATTTT. It translates to CASSIGGGSNQPQHF. This rearrangement joins TRBV19 to TRBJ1-5; TRBD1 is a possible D gene (5 bases). There are 15 residues in the CDR3. The V and J ends lost 1 base and 1 base respectively, with 8 bases between them. CDR1 and CDR2 (germline): LNHDA, SQIVND (reference sequence).

The V and J genes are TRBV5-1 and TRBJ2-7, with 7 bases identical to TRBD1. The germline CDR1 and CDR2 sequences are SGHRS and YFSETQ. With 2 bases clipped from V and 3 bases from J, the junction kept 2 bases outside the gene matches. CDR3 length equals 13 residues. In nucleotides, the CDR3 is TGCGCCAGCAGCTTAAGGGGGCTCTACGAGCAGTACTTC. It specifies CASSLRGLYEQYF.

The rearrangement links TRBV18 to TRBJ2-7, with TRBD2 as a possible D gene (5 bases). V was clipped by 3 bases and J by 5 bases, with 14 bases between them. Germline-derived CDR1 and CDR2 are KGHSH and LQKENI. The CDR3 consists of 14 residues. For the CDR3, the DNA is TGTGCCAGCTCACCCCGAGAGGGTGTCCACGAGCAGTACTTC. It yields the protein CASSPREGVHEQYF.

The chain has TRBV5-1 and TRBJ2-1, with D unresolved. Per the germline V gene, CDR1 is SGHRS and CDR2 is YFSETQ. V gave up 4 bases and J gave up 0 bases, with 11 bases separating them. This CDR3 comprises 15 residues. CDR3 region: CASSNPFSSYNEQFF. The DNA of the CDR3 is TGCGCCAGCAGCAACCCCTTTAGCTCCTACAATGAGCAGTTCTTC.